This is a list of T cell receptor beta chains from one sample in a study of blood T cell repertoires in COVID-19. Sequencing was performed with immunoSEQ multiplex PCR; in TCRdb, only in-frame clones are kept and a portion is missing. The sample holds nearly 35,000 clones; almost 80% are singletons and the top ten take about 7.4%. The specimen sequenced was peripheral blood. These receptors came from a woman aged 60 to 75 with acute or convalescent COVID-19. Each CDR3 is given with its conserved first and last residue. A D gene is named only where the DNA matches it firmly. Clone size is stated in some rows and not others, as once, few, many or a class when expanded.

cdr3_aa: CASSIGQGNGELFF
cdr3_nt: TGTGCCAGTAGTATAGGCCAGGGCAACGGGGAGCTGTTTTTT
clone_size: NA
j_call: TRBJ2-2
d_call: NA
v_call: TRBV19

cdr3_aa: CASSPGTGSTEAFF
cdr3_nt: TGTGCCAGCAGCCCCGGGACAGGGTCCACTGAAGCTTTCTTT
clone_size: NA
j_call: TRBJ1-1
d_call: TRBD1
v_call: TRBV7-9

cdr3_aa: CASSVQGSGNTIYF
cdr3_nt: TGTGCCAGCAGCGTACAGGGCTCTGGAAACACCATATATTTT
clone_size: NA
j_call: TRBJ1-3
d_call: NA
v_call: TRBV9

cdr3_aa: CASSYARLQGGSYNEQFF
cdr3_nt: TGTGCCAGCAGCTACGCCAGATTGCAGGGGGGCTCCTACAATGAGCAGTTCTTC
clone_size: once
j_call: TRBJ2-1
d_call: NA
v_call: TRBV5-6

cdr3_aa: CASSQDFGQGKEQYF
cdr3_nt: TGCGCCAGCAGCCAAGATTTCGGCCAGGGGAAGGAGCAGTACTTC
clone_size: NA
j_call: TRBJ2-7
d_call: NA
v_call: TRBV4-1

cdr3_aa: CASSLPPGPQHF
cdr3_nt: TGTGCCAGCAGTTTACCCCCGGGGCCCCAGCATTTT
clone_size: NA
j_call: TRBJ1-5
d_call: NA
v_call: TRBV27

cdr3_aa: CASRATGVIATNEKLFF
cdr3_nt: TGTGCCAGCAGGGCCACAGGGGTAATTGCAACTAATGAAAAACTGTTTTTT
clone_size: NA
j_call: TRBJ1-4
d_call: TRBD1
v_call: TRBV27

cdr3_aa: CASSLSGGMREQYF
cdr3_nt: TGTGCCAGCAGCCTAAGCGGGGGAATGCGCGAGCAGTACTTC
clone_size: NA
j_call: TRBJ2-7
d_call: TRBD2
v_call: TRBV3-1/TRBV3-2

cdr3_aa: CASSVDPGDGNEQFF
cdr3_nt: TGTGCCAGCAGCGTAGATCCGGGGGACGGCAATGAGCAGTTCTTC
clone_size: NA
j_call: TRBJ2-1
d_call: NA
v_call: TRBV9

cdr3_aa: CASSRWGDSPYEQYF
cdr3_nt: TGTGCCAGCAGCCGATGGGGGGACAGTCCCTACGAGCAGTACTTC
clone_size: few
j_call: TRBJ2-7
d_call: NA
v_call: TRBV11-2

cdr3_aa: CASSPGTSSFF
cdr3_nt: TGTGCCAGCAGTCCGGGGACAAGCTCGTTCTTT
clone_size: NA
j_call: TRBJ1-1
d_call: NA
v_call: TRBV28

cdr3_aa: CASSQAVGLASSYEQYF
cdr3_nt: TGCGCCAGCAGCCAAGCCGTAGGACTAGCTTCCTCCTACGAGCAGTACTTC
clone_size: NA
j_call: TRBJ2-7
d_call: TRBD2
v_call: TRBV4-1

cdr3_aa: CASSVAGGIIYEQYF
cdr3_nt: TGTGCCAGCAGCGTAGCGGGGGGGATTATCTACGAGCAGTACTTC
clone_size: NA
j_call: TRBJ2-7
d_call: TRBD2
v_call: TRBV6-5

cdr3_aa: CAKQQGVTGELFF
cdr3_nt: TGTGCCAAGCAACAGGGGGTCACCGGGGAGCTGTTTTTT
clone_size: few
j_call: TRBJ2-2
d_call: TRBD1
v_call: TRBV7-9

cdr3_aa: CASSPSSALPLHF
cdr3_nt: TGTGCCAGCTCACCTAGCAGTGCACTTCCCCTCCACTTT
clone_size: NA
j_call: TRBJ1-6
d_call: NA
v_call: TRBV18

cdr3_aa: CASSSTGSSSYEQYF
cdr3_nt: TGCGCCAGCAGCTCGACAGGTTCGAGCTCCTACGAGCAGTACTTC
clone_size: NA
j_call: TRBJ2-7
d_call: NA
v_call: TRBV5-1

cdr3_aa: CAISQDRNTEAFF
cdr3_nt: TGTGCCATCAGTCAGGACAGGAACACTGAAGCTTTCTTT
clone_size: NA
j_call: TRBJ1-1
d_call: NA
v_call: TRBV10-3

cdr3_aa: CASSRVGQPQHF
cdr3_nt: TGTGCCAGCAGCAGGGTCGGACAGCCCCAGCATTTT
clone_size: few
j_call: TRBJ1-5
d_call: NA
v_call: TRBV6-5

cdr3_aa: CASSKDRGPLGAFF
cdr3_nt: TGTGCCAGCAGCAAAGACAGGGGGCCTTTAGGAGCTTTCTTT
clone_size: NA
j_call: TRBJ1-1
d_call: TRBD1
v_call: TRBV5-4

cdr3_aa: CASSSGATEAFF
cdr3_nt: TGTGCCAGCAGCTCAGGGGCCACTGAAGCTTTCTTT
clone_size: NA
j_call: TRBJ1-1
d_call: NA
v_call: TRBV7-9

cdr3_aa: CASSLSESGTGSDTQYF
cdr3_nt: TGTGCCAGCAGTTTATCCGAAAGCGGGACAGGGTCAGATACGCAGTATTTT
clone_size: NA
j_call: TRBJ2-3
d_call: TRBD1
v_call: TRBV28

cdr3_aa: CASSLDHTSGGRQTQYF
cdr3_nt: TGTGCCAGCAGCTTAGATCATACTAGCGGGGGCAGACAGACCCAGTACTTC
clone_size: NA
j_call: TRBJ2-5
d_call: TRBD2
v_call: TRBV11-2

cdr3_aa: CASSRQGAYEQYF
cdr3_nt: TGTGCCAGCAGTCGACAGGGGGCATACGAGCAGTACTTC
clone_size: NA
j_call: TRBJ2-7
d_call: TRBD1
v_call: TRBV7-9

cdr3_aa: CASSMGPNQPQHF
cdr3_nt: TGTGCCAGTAGTATGGGGCCGAATCAGCCCCAGCATTTT
clone_size: once
j_call: TRBJ1-5
d_call: NA
v_call: TRBV19

cdr3_aa: CAWSGQGANTEAFF
cdr3_nt: TGTGCCTGGAGTGGACAGGGGGCTAACACTGAAGCTTTCTTT
clone_size: NA
j_call: TRBJ1-1
d_call: TRBD1
v_call: TRBV30

cdr3_aa: CASSIDPPGVAADNEQFF
cdr3_nt: TGTGCCAGTAGTATAGATCCCCCCGGGGTAGCAGCCGACAATGAGCAGTTCTTC
clone_size: NA
j_call: TRBJ2-1
d_call: NA
v_call: TRBV19

cdr3_aa: CATSDLTSRGNGGYTF
cdr3_nt: TGTGCCACCAGTGATTTGACGTCGCGGGGGAATGGCGGCTACACCTTC
clone_size: once
j_call: TRBJ1-2
d_call: NA
v_call: TRBV24-1

cdr3_aa: CASSESLTGSPYGYTF
cdr3_nt: TGCGCCAGCAGTGAGTCGTTAACAGGGTCGCCTTATGGCTACACCTTC
clone_size: once
j_call: TRBJ1-2
d_call: NA
v_call: TRBV10-2

cdr3_aa: CASSPRASGEETQYF
cdr3_nt: TGTGCCAGCTCACCACGGGCTAGCGGGGAAGAGACCCAGTACTTC
clone_size: NA
j_call: TRBJ2-5
d_call: TRBD2
v_call: TRBV18

cdr3_aa: CASSYSRANQPQHF
cdr3_nt: TGTGCCAGCAGTTATAGCAGAGCAAATCAGCCCCAGCATTTT
clone_size: NA
j_call: TRBJ1-5
d_call: NA
v_call: TRBV28

cdr3_aa: CASSAKLTVRNTEAFF
cdr3_nt: TGTGCCAGCAGTGCCAAATTGACAGTCAGGAACACTGAAGCTTTCTTT
clone_size: few
j_call: TRBJ1-1
d_call: NA
v_call: TRBV2

cdr3_aa: CASSWGTSGSTDTQYF
cdr3_nt: TGCGCCAGCAGCTGGGGGACTAGCGGGAGCACAGATACGCAGTATTTT
clone_size: NA
j_call: TRBJ2-3
d_call: TRBD2
v_call: TRBV5-1

cdr3_aa: CASSLITSGVPQYF
cdr3_nt: TGTGCCAGCAGCTTGATTACTAGCGGGGTTCCGCAGTATTTT
clone_size: NA
j_call: TRBJ2-3
d_call: TRBD2
v_call: TRBV5-6

cdr3_aa: CASRLGAGGLGYGYTF
cdr3_nt: TGCGCCAGCAGGTTAGGGGCAGGGGGGCTCGGCTATGGCTACACCTTC
clone_size: NA
j_call: TRBJ1-2
d_call: TRBD1
v_call: TRBV5-1

cdr3_aa: CASSESGGAKQYF
cdr3_nt: TGTGCCAGCAGTGAGAGCGGGGGGGCCAAGCAGTACTTC
clone_size: few
j_call: TRBJ2-7
d_call: TRBD2
v_call: TRBV2

cdr3_aa: CASSLLGGVQETQYF
cdr3_nt: TGCGCCAGCAGTTTGCTGGGAGGGGTCCAAGAGACCCAGTACTTC
clone_size: NA
j_call: TRBJ2-5
d_call: TRBD2
v_call: TRBV4-1

cdr3_aa: CASSFPPGQGNSPLHF
cdr3_nt: TGTGCCAGCAGTTTTCCGCCGGGACAGGGAAATTCACCCCTCCACTTT
clone_size: once
j_call: TRBJ1-6
d_call: TRBD1
v_call: TRBV27

cdr3_aa: CASSVGHSTDTQYF
cdr3_nt: TGTGCCAGCAGCGTAGGACACAGCACAGATACGCAGTATTTT
clone_size: NA
j_call: TRBJ2-3
d_call: NA
v_call: TRBV9

cdr3_aa: CASKVTSSPYNEQFF
cdr3_nt: TGTGCCAGCAAGGTAACTAGCTCTCCCTACAATGAGCAGTTCTTC
clone_size: NA
j_call: TRBJ2-1
d_call: NA
v_call: TRBV6-4

cdr3_aa: CASSLGQAEAFF
cdr3_nt: TGTGCCAGCAGCTTGGGACAGGCTGAAGCTTTCTTT
clone_size: NA
j_call: TRBJ1-1
d_call: TRBD1
v_call: TRBV7-9

cdr3_aa: CASSSAPQGFATEAFF
cdr3_nt: TGTGCCAGCAGCTCCGCACCACAGGGTTTTGCCACTGAAGCTTTCTTT
clone_size: NA
j_call: TRBJ1-1
d_call: NA
v_call: TRBV5-4

cdr3_aa: CASSLGFAYNEQFF
cdr3_nt: TGCGCCAGCAGCCTGGGTTTCGCCTACAATGAGCAGTTCTTC
clone_size: NA
j_call: TRBJ2-1
d_call: NA
v_call: TRBV5-1

cdr3_aa: CASRQNSNQPQHF
cdr3_nt: TGTGCCAGCAGGCAGAATAGCAATCAGCCCCAGCATTTT
clone_size: few
j_call: TRBJ1-5
d_call: NA
v_call: TRBV2

cdr3_aa: CASNYEESGTGTHPYGYTF
cdr3_nt: TGTGCCAGCAACTACGAAGAATCCGGGACAGGAACTCACCCCTATGGCTACACCTTC
clone_size: NA
j_call: TRBJ1-2
d_call: TRBD1
v_call: TRBV9

cdr3_aa: CASGFSGGQYNEQFF
cdr3_nt: TGTGCCAGCGGGTTTAGCGGGGGCCAGTACAATGAGCAGTTCTTC
clone_size: NA
j_call: TRBJ2-1
d_call: TRBD2
v_call: TRBV7-3

cdr3_aa: CASSLFGGGHQETQYF
cdr3_nt: TGTGCCAGCAGCTTATTCGGCGGGGGCCACCAAGAGACCCAGTACTTC
clone_size: NA
j_call: TRBJ2-5
d_call: NA
v_call: TRBV7-7

cdr3_aa: CASSDAGNQPQHF
cdr3_nt: TGCGCCAGCAGTGACGCGGGAAATCAGCCCCAGCATTTT
clone_size: NA
j_call: TRBJ1-5
d_call: NA
v_call: TRBV10-1

cdr3_aa: CASSPRWAGVWKETQYF
cdr3_nt: TGCGCCAGCAGCCCCCGGTGGGCAGGGGTATGGAAAGAGACCCAGTACTTC
clone_size: NA
j_call: TRBJ2-5
d_call: NA
v_call: TRBV4-1

cdr3_aa: CASSRTQGIDSPLHF
cdr3_nt: TGTGCCAGCAGCCGAACCCAGGGTATAGATTCACCCCTCCACTTT
clone_size: NA
j_call: TRBJ1-6
d_call: NA
v_call: TRBV3-1/TRBV3-2

cdr3_aa: CASSPRGQTQAFF
cdr3_nt: TGCGCCAGCAGCCCCCGGGGACAGACCCAAGCTTTCTTT
clone_size: NA
j_call: TRBJ1-1
d_call: TRBD1
v_call: TRBV10-1

cdr3_aa: CASSLYTGKETQYF
cdr3_nt: TGTGCCAGCAGTCTTTATACAGGGAAGGAGACCCAGTACTTC
clone_size: NA
j_call: TRBJ2-5
d_call: NA
v_call: TRBV27

cdr3_aa: CASRPGQAGQETQYF
cdr3_nt: TGTGCCAGCAGGCCGGGACAGGCGGGGCAAGAGACCCAGTACTTC
clone_size: NA
j_call: TRBJ2-5
d_call: TRBD1
v_call: TRBV6-5

cdr3_aa: CASSPNSYPTDTQYF
cdr3_nt: TGTGCCAGCTCACCCAACAGCTACCCCACAGATACGCAGTATTTT
clone_size: few
j_call: TRBJ2-3
d_call: NA
v_call: TRBV18

cdr3_aa: CASSTGQGEDTQYF
cdr3_nt: TGTGCCAGTAGTACGGGACAGGGGGAAGATACGCAGTATTTT
clone_size: NA
j_call: TRBJ2-3
d_call: TRBD1
v_call: TRBV19